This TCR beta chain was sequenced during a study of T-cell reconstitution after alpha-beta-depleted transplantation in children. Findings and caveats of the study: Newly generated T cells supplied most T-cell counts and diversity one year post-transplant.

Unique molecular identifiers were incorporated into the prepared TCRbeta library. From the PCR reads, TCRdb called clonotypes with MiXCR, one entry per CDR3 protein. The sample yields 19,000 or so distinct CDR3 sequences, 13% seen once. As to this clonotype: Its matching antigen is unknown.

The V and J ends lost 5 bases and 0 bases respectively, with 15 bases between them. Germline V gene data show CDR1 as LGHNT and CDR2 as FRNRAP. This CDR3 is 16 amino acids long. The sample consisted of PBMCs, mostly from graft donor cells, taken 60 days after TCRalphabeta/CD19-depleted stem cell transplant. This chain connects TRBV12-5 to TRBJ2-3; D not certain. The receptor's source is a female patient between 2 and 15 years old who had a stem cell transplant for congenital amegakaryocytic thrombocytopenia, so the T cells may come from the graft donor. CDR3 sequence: CASGPGLPPSTDTQYF. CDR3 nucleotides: TGTGCTAGTGGTCCCGGGCTTCCACCTAGCACAGATACGCAGTATTTT.